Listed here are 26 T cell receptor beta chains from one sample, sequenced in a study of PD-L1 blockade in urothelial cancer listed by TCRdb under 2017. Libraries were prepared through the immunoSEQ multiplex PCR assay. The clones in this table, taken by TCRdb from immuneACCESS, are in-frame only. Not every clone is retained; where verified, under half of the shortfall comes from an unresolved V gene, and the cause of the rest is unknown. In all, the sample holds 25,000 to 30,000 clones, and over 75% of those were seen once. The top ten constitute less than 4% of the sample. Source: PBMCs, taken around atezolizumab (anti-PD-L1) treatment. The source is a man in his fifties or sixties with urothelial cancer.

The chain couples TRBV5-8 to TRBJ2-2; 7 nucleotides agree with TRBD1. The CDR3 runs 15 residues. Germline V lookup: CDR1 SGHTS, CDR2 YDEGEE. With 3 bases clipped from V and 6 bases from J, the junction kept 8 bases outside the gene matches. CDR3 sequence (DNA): TGTGCCAGCAGCTCGGATGACAGGGTCCCCGGGGAGCTGTTTTTT. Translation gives CASSSDDRVPGELFF.

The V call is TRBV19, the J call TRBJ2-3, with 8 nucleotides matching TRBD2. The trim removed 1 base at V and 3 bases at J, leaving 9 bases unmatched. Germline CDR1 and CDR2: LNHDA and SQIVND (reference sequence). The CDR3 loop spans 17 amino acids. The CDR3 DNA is TGTGCCAGTAGTATAGGAACGGGGGGGCCCGGGACAGATACGCAGTATTTT. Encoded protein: CASSIGTGGPGTDTQYF.

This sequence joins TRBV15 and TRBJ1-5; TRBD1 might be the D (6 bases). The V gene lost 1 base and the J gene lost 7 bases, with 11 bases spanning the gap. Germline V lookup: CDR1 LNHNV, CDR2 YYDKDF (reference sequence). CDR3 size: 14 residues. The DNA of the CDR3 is TGTGCCACCAGCAGAGCAGGGGCAGGACAGCCCCAGCATTTT. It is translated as CATSRAGAGQPQHF.

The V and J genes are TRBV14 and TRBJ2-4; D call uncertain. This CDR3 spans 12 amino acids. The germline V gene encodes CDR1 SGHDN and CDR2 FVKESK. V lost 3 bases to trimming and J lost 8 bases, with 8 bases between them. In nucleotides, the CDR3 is TGTGCCAGCAGCCAGAGCCCTTACATTCAGTACTTC. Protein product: CASSQSPYIQYF.

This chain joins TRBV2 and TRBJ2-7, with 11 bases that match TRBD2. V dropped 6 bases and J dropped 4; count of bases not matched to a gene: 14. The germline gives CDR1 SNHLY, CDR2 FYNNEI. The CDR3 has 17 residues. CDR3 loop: CASREGLAALLGYEQYF. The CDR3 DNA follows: TGTGCCAGCAGGGAGGGACTAGCGGCTCTATTGGGGTACGAGCAGTACTTC.

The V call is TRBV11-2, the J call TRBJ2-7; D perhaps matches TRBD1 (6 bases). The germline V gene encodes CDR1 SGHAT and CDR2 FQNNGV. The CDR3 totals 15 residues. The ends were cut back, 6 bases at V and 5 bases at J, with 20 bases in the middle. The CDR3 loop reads CASSLDRNPLDEQYF. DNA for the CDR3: TGTGCCAGCAGTTTGGACAGAAACCCTTTGGACGAGCAGTACTTC.

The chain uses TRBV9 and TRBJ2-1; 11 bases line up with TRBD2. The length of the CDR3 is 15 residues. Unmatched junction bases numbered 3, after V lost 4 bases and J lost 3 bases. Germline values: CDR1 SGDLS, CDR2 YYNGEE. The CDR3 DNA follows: TGTGCCAGCAGCACGACTAGCGGGGTCTACAATGAGCAGTTCTTC. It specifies CASSTTSGVYNEQFF.

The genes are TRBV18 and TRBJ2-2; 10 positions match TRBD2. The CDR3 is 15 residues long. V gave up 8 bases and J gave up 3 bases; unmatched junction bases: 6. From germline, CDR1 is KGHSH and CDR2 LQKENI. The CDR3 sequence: CASQMTSGYTGELFF. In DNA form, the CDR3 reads TGTGCCAGCCAAATGACTAGCGGGTACACCGGGGAGCTGTTTTTT.

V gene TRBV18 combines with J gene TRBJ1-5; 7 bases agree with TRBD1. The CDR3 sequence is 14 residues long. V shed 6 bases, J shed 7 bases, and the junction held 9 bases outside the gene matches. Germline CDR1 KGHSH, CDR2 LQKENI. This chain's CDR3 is CASSSARGQQPQHF. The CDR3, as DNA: TGTGCCAGCTCTTCCGCTAGGGGGCAGCAGCCCCAGCATTTT.

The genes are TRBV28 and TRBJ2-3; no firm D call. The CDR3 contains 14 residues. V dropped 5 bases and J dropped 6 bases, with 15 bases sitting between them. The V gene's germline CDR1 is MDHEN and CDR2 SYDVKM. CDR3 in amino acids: CASSSLVITDTQYF. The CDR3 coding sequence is TGTGCCAGCAGTAGCCTAGTTATTACTGATACGCAGTATTTT.

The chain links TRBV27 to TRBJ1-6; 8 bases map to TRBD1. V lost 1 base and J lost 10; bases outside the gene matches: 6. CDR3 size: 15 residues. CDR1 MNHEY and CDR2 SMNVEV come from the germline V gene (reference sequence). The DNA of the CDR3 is TGTGCCAGCAGTTTATTCAGGGGGCGAGGGTCACCCCTCCACTTT. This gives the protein CASSLFRGRGSPLHF.

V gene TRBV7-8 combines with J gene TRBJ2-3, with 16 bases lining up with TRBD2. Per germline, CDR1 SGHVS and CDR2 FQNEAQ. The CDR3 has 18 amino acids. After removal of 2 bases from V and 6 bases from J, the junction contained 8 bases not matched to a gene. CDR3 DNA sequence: TGTGCCAGCAGCTTACCCGGGACTAGCGGGAGGGCCGGTGATACGCAGTATTTT. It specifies CASSLPGTSGRAGDTQYF.

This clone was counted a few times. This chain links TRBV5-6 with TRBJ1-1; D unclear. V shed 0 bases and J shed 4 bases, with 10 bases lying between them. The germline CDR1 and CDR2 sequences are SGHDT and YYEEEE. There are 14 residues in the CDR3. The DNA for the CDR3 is TGTGCCAGCAGCTTGGCCTCGGGGTCCACTGAAGCTTTCTTT. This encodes CASSLASGSTEAFF.

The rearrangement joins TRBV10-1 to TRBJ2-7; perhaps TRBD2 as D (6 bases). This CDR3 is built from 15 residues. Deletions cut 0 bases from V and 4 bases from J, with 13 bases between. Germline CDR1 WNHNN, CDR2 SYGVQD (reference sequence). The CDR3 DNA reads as TGCGCCAGCAGTGAGTCATTGGGACTTAAATACGAGCAGTACTTC. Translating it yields CASSESLGLKYEQYF.

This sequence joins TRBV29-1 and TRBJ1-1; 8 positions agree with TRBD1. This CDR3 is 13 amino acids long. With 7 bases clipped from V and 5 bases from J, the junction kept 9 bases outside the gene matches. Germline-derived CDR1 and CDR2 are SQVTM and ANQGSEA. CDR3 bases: TGCAGCGCCACGACAGGGGTGGTGACTGAAGCTTTCTTT. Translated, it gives CSATTGVVTEAFF.

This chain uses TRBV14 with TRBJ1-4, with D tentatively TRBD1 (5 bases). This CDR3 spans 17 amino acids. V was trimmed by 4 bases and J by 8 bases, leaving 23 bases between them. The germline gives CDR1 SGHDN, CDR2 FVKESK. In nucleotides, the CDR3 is TGTGCCAGCAGCCCCACTTCGGGCCCCAGGACAAAGGAAAAACTGTTTTTT. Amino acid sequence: CASSPTSGPRTKEKLFF.

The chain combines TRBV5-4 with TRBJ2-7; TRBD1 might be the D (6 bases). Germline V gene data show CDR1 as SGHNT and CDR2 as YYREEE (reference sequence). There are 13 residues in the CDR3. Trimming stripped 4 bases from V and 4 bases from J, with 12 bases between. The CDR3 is CASSQDSFYEQYF. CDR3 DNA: TGTGCCAGCAGCCAGGACAGTTTTTACGAGCAGTACTTC. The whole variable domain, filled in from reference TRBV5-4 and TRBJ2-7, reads ETGVTQSPTHLIKTRGQQVTLRCSSQSGHNTVSWYQQALGQGPQFIFQYYREEENGRGNFPPRFSGLQFPNYSSELNVNALELDDSALYLCASSQDSFYEQYFGPGTRLTVT.

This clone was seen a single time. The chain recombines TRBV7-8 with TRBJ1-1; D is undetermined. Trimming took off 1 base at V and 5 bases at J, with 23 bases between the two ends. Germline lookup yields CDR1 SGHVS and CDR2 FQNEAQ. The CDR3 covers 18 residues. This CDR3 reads CASSLVSSGRLDGTEAFF. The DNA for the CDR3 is TGTGCCAGCAGCTTAGTTTCCTCCGGCAGACTAGACGGGACTGAAGCTTTCTTT.

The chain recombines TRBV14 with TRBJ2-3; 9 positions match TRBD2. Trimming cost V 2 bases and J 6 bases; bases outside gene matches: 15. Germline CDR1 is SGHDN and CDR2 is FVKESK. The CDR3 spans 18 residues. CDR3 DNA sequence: TGTGCCAGCAGCCAAACCTCAGGCGCTAGCGGGAACAGGGATACGCAGTATTTT. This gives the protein CASSQTSGASGNRDTQYF. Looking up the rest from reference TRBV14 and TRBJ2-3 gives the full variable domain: EAGVTQFPSHSVIEKGQTVTLRCDPISGHDNLYWYRRVMGKEIKFLLHFVKESKQDESGMPNNRFLAERTGGTYSTLKVQPAELEDSGVYFCASSQTSGASGNRDTQYFGPGTRLTVL.

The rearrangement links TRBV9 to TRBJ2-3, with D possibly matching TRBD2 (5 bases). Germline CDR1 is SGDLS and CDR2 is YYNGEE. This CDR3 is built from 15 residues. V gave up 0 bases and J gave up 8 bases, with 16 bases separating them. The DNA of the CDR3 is TGTGCCAGCAGCGTAGCTACGGGGAGCGGTGGTACGCAGTATTTT. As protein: CASSVATGSGGTQYF.

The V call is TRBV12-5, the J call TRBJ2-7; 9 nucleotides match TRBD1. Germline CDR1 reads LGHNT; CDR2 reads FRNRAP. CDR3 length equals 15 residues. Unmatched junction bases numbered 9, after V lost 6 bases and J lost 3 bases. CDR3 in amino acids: CASGPTGQGHYEQYF. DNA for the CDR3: TGTGCTAGTGGCCCGACGGGACAGGGTCACTACGAGCAGTACTTC.

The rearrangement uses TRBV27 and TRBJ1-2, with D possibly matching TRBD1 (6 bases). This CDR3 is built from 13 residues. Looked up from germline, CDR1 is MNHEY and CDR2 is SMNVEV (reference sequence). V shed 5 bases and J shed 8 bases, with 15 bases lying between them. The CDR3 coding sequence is TGTGCCAGCAGTCAACAGGGTATCCGGGGCTACACCTTC. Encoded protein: CASSQQGIRGYTF.

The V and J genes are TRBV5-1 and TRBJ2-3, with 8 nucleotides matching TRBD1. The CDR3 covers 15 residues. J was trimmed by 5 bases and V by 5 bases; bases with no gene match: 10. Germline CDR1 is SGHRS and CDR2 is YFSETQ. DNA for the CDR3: TGCGCCAGCAGTCCACAGGGGGAGCGTGGAGATACGCAGTATTTT. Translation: CASSPQGERGDTQYF.

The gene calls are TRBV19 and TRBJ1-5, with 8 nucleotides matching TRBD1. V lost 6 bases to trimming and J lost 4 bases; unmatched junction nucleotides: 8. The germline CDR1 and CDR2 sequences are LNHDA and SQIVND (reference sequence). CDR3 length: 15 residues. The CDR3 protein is CASRRTGSGNQPQHF. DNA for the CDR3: TGTGCCAGTAGACGGACAGGGTCGGGTAATCAGCCCCAGCATTTT.

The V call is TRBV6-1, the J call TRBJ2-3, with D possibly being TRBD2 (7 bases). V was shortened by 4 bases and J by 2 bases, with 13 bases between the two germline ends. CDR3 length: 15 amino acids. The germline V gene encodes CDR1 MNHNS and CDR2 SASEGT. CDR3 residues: CASSGAGAVTDTQYF. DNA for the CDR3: TGTGCCAGCAGTGGGGCGGGGGCCGTCACAGATACGCAGTATTTT.

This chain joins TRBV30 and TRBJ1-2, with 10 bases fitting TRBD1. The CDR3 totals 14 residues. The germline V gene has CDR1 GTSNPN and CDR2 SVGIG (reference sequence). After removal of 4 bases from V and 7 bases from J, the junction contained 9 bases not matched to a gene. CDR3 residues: CAWNRGQGMGGYTF. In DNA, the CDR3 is TGTGCCTGGAATAGGGGACAGGGGATGGGTGGCTACACCTTC. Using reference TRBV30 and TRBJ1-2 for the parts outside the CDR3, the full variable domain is SQTIHQWPATLVQPVGSPLSLECTVEGTSNPNLYWYRQAAGRGLQLLFYSVGIGQISSEVPQNLSASRPQDRQFILSSKKLLLSDSGFYLCAWNRGQGMGGYTFGSGTRLTVV.